The sequence of this T cell receptor (beta chain) was determined in a study of blood T cell repertoires in COVID-19. Across the study: Sites in the United States, Italy and Spain provided acute and convalescent COVID-19 samples. Sources were T cells, B-cell-depleted T cells, or PBMCs; the material itself was cDNA or gDNA.

How the authors handled the data: Amplified reference gene primers provided the basis for estimating nucleated cell counts. The repertoire was sequenced with immunoSEQ multiplex PCR; TCRdb's copy has only in-frame clones and lacks some. V and J calls and clone size are those listed in that table; D and trimming were worked out from the DNA. The sample records approximately 47,000 clones, just over 85% being singletons. Germline V gives CDR1 KGHSH, CDR2 LQKENI. The CDR3 has 13 residues. Between the trimmed V and J ends, which lost 7 bases and 4 bases, there was a span of 13 bases. Patients in Seattle were enrolled during active infection, then followed longitudinally.

Specimen: peripheral blood. This receptor was identified in a woman older than 75 with COVID-19, enrolled during active disease. V and J are TRBV18 and TRBJ1-1; D remains unclear. The CDR3, as DNA: TGTGCCAGCTTACCCTCTCTGAGCACTGAAGCTTTCTTT. It specifies CASLPSLSTEAFF.